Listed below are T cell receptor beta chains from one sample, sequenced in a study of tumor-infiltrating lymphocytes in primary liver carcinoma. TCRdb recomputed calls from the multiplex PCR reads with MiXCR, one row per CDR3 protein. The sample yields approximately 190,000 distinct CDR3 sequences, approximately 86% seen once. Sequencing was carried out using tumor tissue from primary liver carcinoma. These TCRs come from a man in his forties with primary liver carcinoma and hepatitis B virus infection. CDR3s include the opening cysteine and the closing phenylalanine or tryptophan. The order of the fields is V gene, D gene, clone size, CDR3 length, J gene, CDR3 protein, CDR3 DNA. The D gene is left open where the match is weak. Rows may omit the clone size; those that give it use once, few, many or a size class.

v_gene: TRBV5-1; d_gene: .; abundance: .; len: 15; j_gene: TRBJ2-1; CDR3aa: CANGRVAGAYNEQFF; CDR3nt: TGCGCCAACGGTCGGGTGGCAGGAGCCTACAATGAGCAGTTCTTC
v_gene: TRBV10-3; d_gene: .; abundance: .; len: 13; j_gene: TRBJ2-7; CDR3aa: CAIRGPGKREQNF; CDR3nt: TGTGCCATCAGAGGGCCGGGGAAGCGCGAGCAGAACTTC
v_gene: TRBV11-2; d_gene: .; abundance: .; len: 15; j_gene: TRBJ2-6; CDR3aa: CATQRPRSGANVLNF; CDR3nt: TGTGCCACCCAGCGGCCACGCTCTGGGGCCAACGTGCTGAATTTC
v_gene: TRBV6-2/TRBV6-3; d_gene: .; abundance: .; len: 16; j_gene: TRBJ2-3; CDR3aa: CASSFLGQHGGDTRYF; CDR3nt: TGTGCCAGCAGCTTCCTAGGACAGCATGGGGGAGATACGCGGTATTTT
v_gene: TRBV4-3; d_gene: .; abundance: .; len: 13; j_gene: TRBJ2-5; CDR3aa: CAGSQVPMAAQYF; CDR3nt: TGCGCCGGCAGCCAAGTCCCAATGGCGGCCCAGTACTTC
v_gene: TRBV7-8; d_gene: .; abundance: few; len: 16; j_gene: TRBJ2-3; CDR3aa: CVSRQMAGPLGDTQYF; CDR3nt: TGTGTCAGCAGACAGATGGCGGGGCCCCTTGGGGATACGCAGTATTTT
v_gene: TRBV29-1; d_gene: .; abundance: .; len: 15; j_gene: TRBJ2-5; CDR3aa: CSVVADGGRAGTQYF; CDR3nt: TGCAGCGTTGTAGCGGACGGGGGGCGAGCAGGGACCCAGTACTTC
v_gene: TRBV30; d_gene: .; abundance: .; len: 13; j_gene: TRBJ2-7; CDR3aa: CAWSREDSYEEYF; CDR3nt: TGTGCCTGGAGTAGGGAGGACTCATACGAGGAGTACTTC
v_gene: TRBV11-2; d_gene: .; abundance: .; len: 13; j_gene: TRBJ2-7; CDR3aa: CASTSRSVYEEYF; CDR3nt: TGTGCCAGCACCTCACGGAGTGTCTACGAGGAGTACTTC
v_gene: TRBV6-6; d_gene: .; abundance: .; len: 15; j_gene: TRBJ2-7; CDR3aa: CASNYSSTAPYEQYF; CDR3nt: TGTGCCAGCAATTACTCGTCGACGGCTCCCTACGAGCAGTACTTC
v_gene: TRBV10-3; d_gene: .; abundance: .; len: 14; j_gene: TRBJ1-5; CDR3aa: CAICEVLRGQPQHF; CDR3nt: TGTGCCATCTGTGAGGTACTCCGAGGTCAGCCCCAGCATTTT
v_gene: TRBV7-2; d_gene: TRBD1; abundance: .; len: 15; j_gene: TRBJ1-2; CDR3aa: CASSPGGVRRRGYTF; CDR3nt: TGTGCCAGCAGCCCAGGGGGGGTCAGACGGCGCGGCTACACCTTC
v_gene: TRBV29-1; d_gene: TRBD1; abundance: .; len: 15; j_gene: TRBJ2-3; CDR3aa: CSAEYRDRGTDTQFF; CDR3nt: TGCAGTGCCGAATACCGGGACAGGGGTACAGATACGCAGTTTTTT
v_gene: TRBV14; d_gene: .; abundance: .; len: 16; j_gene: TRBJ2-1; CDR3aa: CPSSAVTGWINNEQFF; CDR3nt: TGTCCCAGCAGTGCCGTAACGGGATGGATAAACAATGAGCAGTTCTTC
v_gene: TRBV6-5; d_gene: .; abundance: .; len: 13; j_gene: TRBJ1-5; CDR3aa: CASGDGSNQPHHF; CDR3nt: TGTGCCAGCGGTGACGGTAGCAATCAGCCCCACCATTTT
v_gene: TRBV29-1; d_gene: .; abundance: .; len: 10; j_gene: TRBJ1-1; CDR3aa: CSVIDTETFF; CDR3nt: TGCAGCGTAATTGACACAGAAACTTTCTTT
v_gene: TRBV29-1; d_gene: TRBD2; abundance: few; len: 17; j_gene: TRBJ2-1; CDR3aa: CSIEGRGLAEIYNEQFF; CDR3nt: TGCAGCATTGAGGGGAGGGGCCTAGCGGAGATCTACAACGAGCAGTTCTTC
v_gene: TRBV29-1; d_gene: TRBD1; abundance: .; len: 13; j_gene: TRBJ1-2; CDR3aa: CGVFGQANYGYTF; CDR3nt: TGCGGCGTTTTCGGACAGGCTAACTATGGCTACACCTTC
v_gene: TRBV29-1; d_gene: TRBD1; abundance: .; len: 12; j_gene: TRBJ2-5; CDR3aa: CNEWGTGETQYF; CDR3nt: TGCAACGAGTGGGGGACAGGGGAGACCCAGTACTTC
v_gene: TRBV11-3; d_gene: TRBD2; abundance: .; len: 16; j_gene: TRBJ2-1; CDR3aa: CTRSLGIAGGRSGQFF; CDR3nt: TGTACCAGGAGCTTAGGTATAGCGGGAGGGCGAAGTGGGCAGTTCTTC
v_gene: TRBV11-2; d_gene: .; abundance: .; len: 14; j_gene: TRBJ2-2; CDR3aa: CASGGQLSIGELFF; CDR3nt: TGTGCCAGCGGGGGTCAGTTGAGCATCGGGGAGCTGTTTTTT
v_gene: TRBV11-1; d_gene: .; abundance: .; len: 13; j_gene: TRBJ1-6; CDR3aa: CVSRRTLVSSLQF; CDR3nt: TGTGTCAGCAGACGGACACTGGTTTCATCCCTCCAATTT
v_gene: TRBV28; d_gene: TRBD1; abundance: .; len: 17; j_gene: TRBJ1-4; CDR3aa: CGSSGRDRSATNEKLFF; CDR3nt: TGTGGCAGCAGTGGCCGGGACAGGAGTGCAACTAATGAAAAATTGTTTTTT
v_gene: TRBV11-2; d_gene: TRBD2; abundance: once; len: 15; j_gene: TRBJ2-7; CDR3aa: CASSSLAGASPEQYF; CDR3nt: TGTGCCAGCAGCTCGTTAGCGGGAGCGAGCCCTGAGCAGTACTTC
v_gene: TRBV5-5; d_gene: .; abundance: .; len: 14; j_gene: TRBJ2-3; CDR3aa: CASGLTDGRDTQYF; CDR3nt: TGTGCCAGCGGCTTGACTGACGGGAGAGATACGCAGTATTTT
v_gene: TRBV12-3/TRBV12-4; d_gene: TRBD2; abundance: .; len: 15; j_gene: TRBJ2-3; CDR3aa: CASAGRLAGANTQYF; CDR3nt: TGTGCGAGCGCTGGGAGACTAGCGGGAGCGAATACGCAGTATTTT
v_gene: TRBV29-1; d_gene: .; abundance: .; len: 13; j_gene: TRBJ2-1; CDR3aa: CSVLVSSGHGQFF; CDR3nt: TGCAGTGTTCTGGTATCGTCCGGGCATGGGCAGTTCTTC
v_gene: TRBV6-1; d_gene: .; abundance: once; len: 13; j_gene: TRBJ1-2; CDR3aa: CAVRQCLAGGYTF; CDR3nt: TGTGCCGTTCGACAGTGTTTGGCCGGGGGCTACACCTTC
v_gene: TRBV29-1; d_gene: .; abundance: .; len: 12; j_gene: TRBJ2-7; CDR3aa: CSVTSSCYEQYF; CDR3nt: TGCAGCGTTACCTCGAGTTGCTACGAGCAGTACTTC
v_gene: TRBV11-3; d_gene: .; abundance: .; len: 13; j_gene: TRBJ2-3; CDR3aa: CAISLVHKDTQYF; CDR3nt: TGTGCCATCAGCTTAGTCCACAAAGATACGCAGTATTTT
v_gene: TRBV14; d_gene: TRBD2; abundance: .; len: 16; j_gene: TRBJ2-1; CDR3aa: CASNAVAGWVDNEQFF; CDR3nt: TGTGCCAGTAATGCCGTAGCGGGATGGGTAGACAATGAGCAGTTCTTC